Described below is a single T cell receptor beta chain sequence and its context. The sample belongs to a study of blood T cell repertoires in COVID-19. The CDR3 has 15 amino acids. V shed 4 bases, J shed 3 bases, and the junction held 5 bases outside the gene matches. Looked up from germline, CDR1 is MNHNY and CDR2 is SVGAGI (reference sequence). TCRdb keeps only in-frame clones here, not all; method: immunoSEQ multiplex PCR. Of a few hundred thousand clones in the sample, less than 90% are singletons; the top ten hold around 5.1%. The sequenced sample consisted of PBMCs or T cells enriched from blood (not recorded which). The J gene is TRBJ2-2, the V gene TRBV6-6; 7 nucleotides align to TRBD2. This TCR came from a woman between 45 and 60 years old who had recovered from COVID-19. CDR3 sequence: CASSSAGTYTGELFF. CDR3 nucleotide sequence: TGTGCCAGCAGTTCAGCGGGGACCTACACCGGGGAGCTGTTTTTT.